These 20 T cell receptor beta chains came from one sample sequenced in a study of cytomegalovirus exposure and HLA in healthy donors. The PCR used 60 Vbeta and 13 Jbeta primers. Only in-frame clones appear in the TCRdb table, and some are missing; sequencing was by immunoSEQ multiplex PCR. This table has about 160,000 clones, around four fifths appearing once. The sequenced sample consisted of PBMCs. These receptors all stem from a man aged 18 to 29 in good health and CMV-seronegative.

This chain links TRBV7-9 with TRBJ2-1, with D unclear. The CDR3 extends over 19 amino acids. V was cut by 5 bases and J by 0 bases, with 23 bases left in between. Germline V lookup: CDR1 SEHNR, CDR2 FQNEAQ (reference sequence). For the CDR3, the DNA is TGTGCCAGCAGCCGCCCAGCTTCCCTCAGGCGCCCCTCCTACAATGAGCAGTTCTTC. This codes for CASSRPASLRRPSYNEQFF. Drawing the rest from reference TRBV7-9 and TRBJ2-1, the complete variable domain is DTGVSQNPRHKITKRGQNVTFRCDPISEHNRLYWYRQTLGQGPEFLTYFQNEAQLEKSRLLSDRFSAERPKGSFSTLEIQRTEQGDSAMYLCASSRPASLRRPSYNEQFFGPGTRLTVL.

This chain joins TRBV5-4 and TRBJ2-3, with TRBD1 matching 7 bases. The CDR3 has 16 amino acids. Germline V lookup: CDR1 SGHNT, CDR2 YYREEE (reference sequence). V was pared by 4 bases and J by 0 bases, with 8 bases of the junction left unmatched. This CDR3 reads CASSPQGVTSTDTQYF. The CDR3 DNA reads TGTGCCAGCAGCCCCCAGGGGGTAACTAGCACAGATACGCAGTATTTT.

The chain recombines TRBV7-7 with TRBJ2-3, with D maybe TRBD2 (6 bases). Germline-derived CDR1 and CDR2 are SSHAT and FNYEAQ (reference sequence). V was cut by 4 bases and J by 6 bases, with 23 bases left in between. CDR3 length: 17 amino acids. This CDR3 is CASSYLSGRDKADTQYF. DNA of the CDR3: TGTGCCAGCAGCTACCTGAGCGGGCGCGATAAGGCGGATACGCAGTATTTT. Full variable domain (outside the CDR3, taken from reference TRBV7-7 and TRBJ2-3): GAGVSQSPRYKVTKRGQDVTLRCDPISSHATLYWYQQALGQGPEFLTYFNYEAQPDKSGLPSDRFSAERPEGSISTLTIQRTEQRDSAMYRCASSYLSGRDKADTQYFGPGTRLTVL.

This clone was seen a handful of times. The CDR3 reads CASTAGGKNYGYTF. CDR3 nucleotide sequence: TGTGCCAGCACCGCGGGCGGGAAAAACTATGGCTACACCTTC. The gene calls are TRBV7-6 and TRBJ1-2; D unclear. The germline gives CDR1 SGHVS, CDR2 FNYEAQ. The CDR3 is 14 amino acids. Deletions cut 7 bases from V and 2 bases from J, with 14 bases between.

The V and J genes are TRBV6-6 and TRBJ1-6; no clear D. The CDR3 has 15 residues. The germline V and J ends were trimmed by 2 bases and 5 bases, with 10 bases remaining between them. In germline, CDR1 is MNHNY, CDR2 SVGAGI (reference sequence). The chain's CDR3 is CASSYTGLDNSPLHF. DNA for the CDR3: TGTGCCAGCAGTTACACGGGTTTGGATAATTCACCCCTCCACTTT.

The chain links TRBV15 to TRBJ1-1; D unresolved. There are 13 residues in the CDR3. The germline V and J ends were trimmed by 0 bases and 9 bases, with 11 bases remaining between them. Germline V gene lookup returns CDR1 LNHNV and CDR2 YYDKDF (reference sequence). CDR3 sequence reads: CATSRDIRSQAFF. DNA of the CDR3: TGTGCCACCAGCAGAGATATCCGGAGTCAAGCTTTCTTT.

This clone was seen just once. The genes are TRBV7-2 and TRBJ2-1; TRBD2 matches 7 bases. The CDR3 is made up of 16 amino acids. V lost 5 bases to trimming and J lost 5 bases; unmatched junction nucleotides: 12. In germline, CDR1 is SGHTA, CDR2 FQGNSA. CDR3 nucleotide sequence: TGTGCCAGCAGCCTACCCCCCGGGACTACCAACAATGAGCAGTTCTTC. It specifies CASSLPPGTTNNEQFF. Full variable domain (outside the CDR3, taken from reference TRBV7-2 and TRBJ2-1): GAGVSQSPSNKVTEKGKDVELRCDPISGHTALYWYRQSLGQGLEFLIYFQGNSAPDKSGLPSDRFSAERTGGSVSTLTIQRTQQEDSAVYLCASSLPPGTTNNEQFFGPGTRLTVL.

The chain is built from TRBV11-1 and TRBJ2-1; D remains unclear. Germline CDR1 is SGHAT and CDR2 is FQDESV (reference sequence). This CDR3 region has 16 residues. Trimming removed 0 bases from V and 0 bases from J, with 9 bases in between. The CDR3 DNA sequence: TGTGCCAGCAGCTTAGCTAGCCGGAGCTCCTACAATGAGCAGTTCTTC. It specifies CASSLASRSSYNEQFF. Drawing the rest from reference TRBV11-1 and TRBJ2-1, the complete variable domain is EAEVAQSPRYKITEKSQAVAFWCDPISGHATLYWYRQILGQGPELLVQFQDESVVDDSQLPKDRFSAERLKGVDSTLKIQPAELGDSAMYLCASSLASRSSYNEQFFGPGTRLTVL.

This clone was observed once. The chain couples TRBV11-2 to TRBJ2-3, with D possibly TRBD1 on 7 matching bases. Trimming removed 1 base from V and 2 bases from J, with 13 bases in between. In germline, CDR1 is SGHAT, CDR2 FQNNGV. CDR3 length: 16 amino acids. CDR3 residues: CASSLGAGGPTDTQYF. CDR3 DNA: TGTGCCAGCAGCTTAGGGGCAGGGGGGCCCACAGATACGCAGTATTTT.

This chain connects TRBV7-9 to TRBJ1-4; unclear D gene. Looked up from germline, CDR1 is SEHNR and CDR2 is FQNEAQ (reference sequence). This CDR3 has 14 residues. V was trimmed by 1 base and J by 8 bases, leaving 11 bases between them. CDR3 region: CASSLGPEGEKLFF. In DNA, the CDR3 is TGTGCCAGCAGCTTAGGGCCAGAGGGAGAAAAACTGTTTTTT. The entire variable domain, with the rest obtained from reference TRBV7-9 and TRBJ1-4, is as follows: DTGVSQNPRHKITKRGQNVTFRCDPISEHNRLYWYRQTLGQGPEFLTYFQNEAQLEKSRLLSDRFSAERPKGSFSTLEIQRTEQGDSAMYLCASSLGPEGEKLFFGSGTQLSVL.

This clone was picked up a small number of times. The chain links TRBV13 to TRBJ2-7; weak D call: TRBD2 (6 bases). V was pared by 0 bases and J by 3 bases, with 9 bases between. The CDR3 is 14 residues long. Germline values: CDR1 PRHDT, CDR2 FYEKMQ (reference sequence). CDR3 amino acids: CASSLGRRDYEQYF. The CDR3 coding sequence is TGTGCCAGCAGCTTAGGGAGGAGGGACTACGAGCAGTACTTC.

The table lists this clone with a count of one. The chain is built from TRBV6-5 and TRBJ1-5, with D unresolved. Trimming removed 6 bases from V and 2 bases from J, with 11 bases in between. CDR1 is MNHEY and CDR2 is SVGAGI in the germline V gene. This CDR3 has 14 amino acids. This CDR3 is CASREQSGNQPQHF. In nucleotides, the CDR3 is TGTGCCAGCAGGGAGCAGAGTGGCAATCAGCCCCAGCATTTT.

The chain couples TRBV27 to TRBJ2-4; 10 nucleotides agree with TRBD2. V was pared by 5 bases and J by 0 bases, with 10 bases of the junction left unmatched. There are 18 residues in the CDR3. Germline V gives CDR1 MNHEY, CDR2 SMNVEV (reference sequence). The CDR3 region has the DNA TGTGCCAGCAGTGCCGTAGCGGGGGGTCGAATAGCCAAAAACATTCAGTACTTC. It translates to CASSAVAGGRIAKNIQYF.

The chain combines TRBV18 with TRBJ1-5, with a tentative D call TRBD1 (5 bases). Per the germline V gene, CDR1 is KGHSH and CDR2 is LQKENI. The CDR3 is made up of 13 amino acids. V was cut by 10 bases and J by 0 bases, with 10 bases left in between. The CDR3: CATQGDSNQPQHF. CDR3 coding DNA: TGTGCCACCCAAGGGGATAGCAATCAGCCCCAGCATTTT.

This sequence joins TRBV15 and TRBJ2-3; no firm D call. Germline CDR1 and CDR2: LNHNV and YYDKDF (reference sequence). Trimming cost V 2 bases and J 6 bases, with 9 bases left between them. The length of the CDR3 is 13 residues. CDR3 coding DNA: TGTGCCACCAGCAGACGGGTACCGGATACGCAGTATTTT. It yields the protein CATSRRVPDTQYF.

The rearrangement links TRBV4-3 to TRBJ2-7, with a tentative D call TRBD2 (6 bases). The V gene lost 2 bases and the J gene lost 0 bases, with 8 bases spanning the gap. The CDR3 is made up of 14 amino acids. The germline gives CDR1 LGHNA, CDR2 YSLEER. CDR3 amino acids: CASSQSGHSYEQYF. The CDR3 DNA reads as TGCGCCAGCAGCCAAAGCGGGCACTCCTACGAGCAGTACTTC.

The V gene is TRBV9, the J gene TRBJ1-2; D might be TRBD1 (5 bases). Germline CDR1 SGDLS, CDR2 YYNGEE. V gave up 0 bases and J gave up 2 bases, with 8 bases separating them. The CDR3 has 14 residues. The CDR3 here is CASSVAGENYGYTF. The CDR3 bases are TGTGCCAGCAGCGTAGCGGGGGAGAACTATGGCTACACCTTC.

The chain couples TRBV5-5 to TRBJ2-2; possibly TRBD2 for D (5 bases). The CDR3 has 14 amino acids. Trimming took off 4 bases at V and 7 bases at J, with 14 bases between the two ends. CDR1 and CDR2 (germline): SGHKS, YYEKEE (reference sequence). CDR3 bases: TGTGCCAGCAGCGAAACTAGGCCAGGCGGGGAGCTGTTTTTT. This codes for CASSETRPGGELFF.

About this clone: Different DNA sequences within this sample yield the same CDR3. The CDR3 here is CASRDRGRETQYF. The CDR3 nucleotides are TGTGCCAGCCGCGACAGGGGGAGGGAGACCCAGTACTTC. V and J are TRBV19 and TRBJ2-5, with 9 bases fitting TRBD1. CDR1 is LNHDA and CDR2 is SQIVND in the germline V gene (reference sequence). The CDR3 has 13 amino acids. Unmatched junction bases numbered 7, after V lost 9 bases and J lost 5 bases.

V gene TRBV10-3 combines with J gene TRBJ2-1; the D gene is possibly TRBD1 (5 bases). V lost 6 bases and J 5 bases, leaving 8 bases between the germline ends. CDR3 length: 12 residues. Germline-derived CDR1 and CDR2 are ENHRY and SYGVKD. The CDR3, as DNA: TGTGCCATCAGGGCACAGGACAATGAGCAGTTCTTC. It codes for CAIRAQDNEQFF.